This T cell receptor beta chain is drawn from a study of cytomegalovirus exposure and HLA in healthy donors. The study ran its PCR with 60 Vbeta and 13 Jbeta primers. The table came from immunoSEQ multiplex PCR; TCRdb's copy has only in-frame clones and leaves some out. Among about 110,000 clones listed, 74% were seen once. Ten or more counts support this clone. CDR1 and CDR2 (germline): SNHLY, FYNNEI. The CDR3 is 15 amino acids. With 10 bases clipped from V and 12 bases from J, the junction kept 22 bases outside the gene matches. The specimen was PBMCs. This TCR was recovered from a middle-aged woman in good health and CMV-seropositive. The rearrangement joins TRBV2 to TRBJ2-7; 9 bases align to TRBD1. The chain's CDR3 is CATMDRGASKSGLYF. CDR3 nucleotide sequence: TGTGCCACCATGGACAGGGGCGCCTCCAAGTCGGGATTGTACTTC.